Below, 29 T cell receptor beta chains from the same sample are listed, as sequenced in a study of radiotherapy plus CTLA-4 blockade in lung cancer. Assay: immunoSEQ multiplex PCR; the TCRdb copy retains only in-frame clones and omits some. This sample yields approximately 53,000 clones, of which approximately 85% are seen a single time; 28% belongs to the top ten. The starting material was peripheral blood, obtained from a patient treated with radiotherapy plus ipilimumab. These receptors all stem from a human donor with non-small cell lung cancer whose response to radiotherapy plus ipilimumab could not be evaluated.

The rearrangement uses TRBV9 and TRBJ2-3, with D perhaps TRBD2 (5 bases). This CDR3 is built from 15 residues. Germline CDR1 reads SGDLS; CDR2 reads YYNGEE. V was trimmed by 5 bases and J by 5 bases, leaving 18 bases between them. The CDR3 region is CASSSLSEAEDTQYF. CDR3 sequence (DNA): TGTGCCAGCAGTTCCCTTTCGGAGGCGGAAGATACGCAGTATTTT.

This chain's CDR3 is CASRTKTSTGELFF. In nucleotides, the CDR3 is TGTGCCAGCAGAACTAAGACGTCCACCGGGGAGCTGTTTTTT. The chain has TRBV28 and TRBJ2-2, with D uncertain. Germline assignment: CDR1 MDHEN and CDR2 SYDVKM. The V end was cut by 6 bases, the J end by 4 bases, with 12 bases between. The CDR3 extends over 14 amino acids.

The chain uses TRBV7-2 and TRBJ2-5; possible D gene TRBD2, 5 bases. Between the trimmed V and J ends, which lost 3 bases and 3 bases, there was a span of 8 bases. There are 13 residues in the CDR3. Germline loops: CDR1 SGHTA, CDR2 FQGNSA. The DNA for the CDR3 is TGTGCCAGCAGCTTCCGGCGGGAAGAGACCCAGTACTTC. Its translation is CASSFRREETQYF.

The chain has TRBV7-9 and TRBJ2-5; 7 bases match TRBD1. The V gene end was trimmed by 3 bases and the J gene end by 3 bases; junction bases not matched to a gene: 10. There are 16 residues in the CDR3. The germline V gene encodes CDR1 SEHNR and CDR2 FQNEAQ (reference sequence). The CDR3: CASSLSQTGVKETQYF. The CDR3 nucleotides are TGTGCCAGCAGCTTGTCCCAAACAGGGGTGAAAGAGACCCAGTACTTC.

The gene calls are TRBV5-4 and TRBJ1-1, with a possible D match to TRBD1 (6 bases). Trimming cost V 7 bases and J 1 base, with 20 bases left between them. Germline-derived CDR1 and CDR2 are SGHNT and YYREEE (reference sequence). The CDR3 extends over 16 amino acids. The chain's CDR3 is CASLINQGTPNTEAFF. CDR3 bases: TGTGCCAGCCTTATCAACCAAGGGACACCGAACACTGAAGCTTTCTTT. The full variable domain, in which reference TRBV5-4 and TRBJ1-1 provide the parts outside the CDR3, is ETGVTQSPTHLIKTRGQQVTLRCSSQSGHNTVSWYQQALGQGPQFIFQYYREEENGRGNFPPRFSGLQFPNYSSELNVNALELDDSALYLCASLINQGTPNTEAFFGQGTRLTVV.

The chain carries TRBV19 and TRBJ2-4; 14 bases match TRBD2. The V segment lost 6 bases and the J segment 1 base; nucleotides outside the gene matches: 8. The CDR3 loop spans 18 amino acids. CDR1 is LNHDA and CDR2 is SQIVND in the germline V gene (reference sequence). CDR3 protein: CASSTGTSGSSAKNIQYF. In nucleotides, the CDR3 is TGTGCCAGTAGCACCGGGACTAGCGGGAGTAGCGCCAAAAACATTCAGTACTTC.

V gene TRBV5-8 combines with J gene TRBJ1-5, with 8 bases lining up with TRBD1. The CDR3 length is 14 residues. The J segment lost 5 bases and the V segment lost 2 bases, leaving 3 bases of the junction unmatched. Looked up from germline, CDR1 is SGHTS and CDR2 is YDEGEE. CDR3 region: CASSFRGPDQPQHF. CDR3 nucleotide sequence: TGTGCCAGCAGCTTCAGGGGGCCCGATCAGCCCCAGCATTTT.

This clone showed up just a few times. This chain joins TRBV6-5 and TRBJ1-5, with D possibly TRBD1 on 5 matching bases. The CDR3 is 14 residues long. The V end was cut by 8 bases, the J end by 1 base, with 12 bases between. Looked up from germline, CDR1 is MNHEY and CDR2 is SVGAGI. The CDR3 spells CASAGLQSNQPQHF. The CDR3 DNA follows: TGTGCCAGCGCAGGGCTACAAAGCAATCAGCCCCAGCATTTT.

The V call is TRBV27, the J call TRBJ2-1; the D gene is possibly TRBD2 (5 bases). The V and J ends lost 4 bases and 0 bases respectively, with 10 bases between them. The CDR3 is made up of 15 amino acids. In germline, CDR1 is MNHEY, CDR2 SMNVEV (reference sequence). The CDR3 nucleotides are TGTGCCAGCAGTTCGGAGCGGAGCTCCTACAATGAGCAGTTCTTC. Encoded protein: CASSSERSSYNEQFF.

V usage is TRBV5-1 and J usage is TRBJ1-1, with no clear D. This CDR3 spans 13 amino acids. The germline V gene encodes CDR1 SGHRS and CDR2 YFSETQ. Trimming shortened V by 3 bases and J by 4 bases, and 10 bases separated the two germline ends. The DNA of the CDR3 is TGCGCCAGCAGCTATATGACGGGCACTGAAGCTTTCTTT. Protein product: CASSYMTGTEAFF.

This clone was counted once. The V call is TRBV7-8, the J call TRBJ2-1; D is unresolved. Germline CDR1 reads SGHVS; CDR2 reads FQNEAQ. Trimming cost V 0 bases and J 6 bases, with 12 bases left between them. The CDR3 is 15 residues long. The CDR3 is CASSLANQALNEQFF. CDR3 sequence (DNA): TGTGCCAGCAGCTTAGCGAATCAGGCGCTCAATGAGCAGTTCTTC.

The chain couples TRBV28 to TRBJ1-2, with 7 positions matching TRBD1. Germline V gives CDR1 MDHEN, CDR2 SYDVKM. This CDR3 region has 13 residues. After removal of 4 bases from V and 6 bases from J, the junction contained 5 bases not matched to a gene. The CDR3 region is CASSSRTGNGYTF. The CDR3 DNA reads TGTGCCAGCAGTTCTCGGACAGGAAATGGCTACACCTTC.

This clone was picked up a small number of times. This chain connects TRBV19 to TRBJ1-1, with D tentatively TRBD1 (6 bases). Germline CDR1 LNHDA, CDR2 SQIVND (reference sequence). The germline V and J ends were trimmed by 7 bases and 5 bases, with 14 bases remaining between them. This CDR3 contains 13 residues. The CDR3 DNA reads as TGTGCCAGTAAGGGGGGGGCGAGGACTGAAGCTTTCTTT. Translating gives CASKGGARTEAFF. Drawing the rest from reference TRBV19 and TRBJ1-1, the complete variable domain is DGGITQSPKYLFRKEGQNVTLSCEQNLNHDAMYWYRQDPGQGLRLIYYSQIVNDFQKGDIAEGYSVSREKKESFPLTVTSAQKNPTAFYLCASKGGARTEAFFGQGTRLTVV.

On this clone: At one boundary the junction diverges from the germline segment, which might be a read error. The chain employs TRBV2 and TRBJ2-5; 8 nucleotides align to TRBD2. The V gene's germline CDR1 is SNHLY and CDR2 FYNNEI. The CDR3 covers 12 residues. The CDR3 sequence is CASSPPGRVGNF. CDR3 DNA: TGTGCCAGCAGTCCTCCCGGGAGGGTCGGTAACTTC.

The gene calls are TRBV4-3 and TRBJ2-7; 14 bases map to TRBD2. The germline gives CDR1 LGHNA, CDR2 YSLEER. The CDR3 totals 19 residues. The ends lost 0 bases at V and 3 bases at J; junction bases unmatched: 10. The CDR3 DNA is TGCGCCAGCAGCCAAGATTTTAGACTAGCGGGAGGGTCCCTCTACGAGCAGTACTTC. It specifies CASSQDFRLAGGSLYEQYF.

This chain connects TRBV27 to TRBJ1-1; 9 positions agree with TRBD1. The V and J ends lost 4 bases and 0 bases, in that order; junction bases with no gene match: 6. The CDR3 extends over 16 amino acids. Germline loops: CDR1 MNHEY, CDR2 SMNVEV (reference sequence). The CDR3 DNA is TGTGCCAGCAGTTCCCCGGGACAGGGATTGAACACTGAAGCTTTCTTT. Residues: CASSSPGQGLNTEAFF.

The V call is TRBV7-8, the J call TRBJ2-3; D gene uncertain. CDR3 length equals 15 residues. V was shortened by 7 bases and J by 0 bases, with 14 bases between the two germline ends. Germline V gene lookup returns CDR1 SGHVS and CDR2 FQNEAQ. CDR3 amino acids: CASNPAPVSTDTQYF. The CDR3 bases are TGTGCCAGCAACCCTGCCCCGGTTAGCACAGATACGCAGTATTTT.

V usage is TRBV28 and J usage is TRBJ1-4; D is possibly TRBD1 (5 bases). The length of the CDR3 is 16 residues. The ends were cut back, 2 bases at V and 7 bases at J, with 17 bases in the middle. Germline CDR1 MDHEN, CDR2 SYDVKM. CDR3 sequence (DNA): TGTGCCAGCAGTTTACTACCGGCAGGGCAGTTTGAAAAACTGTTTTTT. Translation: CASSLLPAGQFEKLFF.

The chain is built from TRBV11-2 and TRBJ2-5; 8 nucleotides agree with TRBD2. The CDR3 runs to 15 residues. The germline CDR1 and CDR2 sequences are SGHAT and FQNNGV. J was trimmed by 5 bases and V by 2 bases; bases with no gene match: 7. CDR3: CASSLIGLAEETQYF. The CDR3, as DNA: TGTGCCAGCAGCTTAATTGGACTAGCTGAGGAGACCCAGTACTTC.

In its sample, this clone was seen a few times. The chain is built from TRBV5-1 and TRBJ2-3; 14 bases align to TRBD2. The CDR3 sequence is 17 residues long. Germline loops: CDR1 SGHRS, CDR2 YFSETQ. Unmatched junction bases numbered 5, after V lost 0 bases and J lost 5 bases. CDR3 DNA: TGCGCCAGCAGCTTGGGGGGACTAGCGGGAGCCCTAGATACGCAGTATTTT. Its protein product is CASSLGGLAGALDTQYF.

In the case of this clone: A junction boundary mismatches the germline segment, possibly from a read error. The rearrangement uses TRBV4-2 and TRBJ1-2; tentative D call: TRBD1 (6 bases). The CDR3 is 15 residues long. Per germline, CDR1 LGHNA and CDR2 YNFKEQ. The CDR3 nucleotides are TGTGCCGGCAGCCAAGCAGGGGCCCTCAACTATGGTTACACCTTC. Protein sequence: CAGSQAGALNYGYTF.

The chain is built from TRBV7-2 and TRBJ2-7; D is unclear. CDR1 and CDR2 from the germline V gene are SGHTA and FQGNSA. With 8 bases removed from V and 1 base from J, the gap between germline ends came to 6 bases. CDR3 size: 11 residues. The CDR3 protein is CASGRSYEQYF. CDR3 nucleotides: TGTGCCAGCGGCAGATCCTACGAGCAGTACTTC.

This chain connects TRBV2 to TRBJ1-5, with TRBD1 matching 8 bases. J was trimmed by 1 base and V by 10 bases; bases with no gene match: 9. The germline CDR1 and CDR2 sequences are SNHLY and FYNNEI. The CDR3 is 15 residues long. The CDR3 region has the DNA TGTGCCACCAAATCGACAGGGGCGAGCAATCAGCCCCAGCATTTT. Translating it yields CATKSTGASNQPQHF.

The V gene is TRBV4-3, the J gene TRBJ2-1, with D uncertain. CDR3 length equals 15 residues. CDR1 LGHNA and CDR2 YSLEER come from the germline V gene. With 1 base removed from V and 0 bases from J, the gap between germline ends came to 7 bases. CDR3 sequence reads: CASSQVPSSYNEQFF. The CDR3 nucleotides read TGCGCCAGCAGCCAAGTACCGAGCTCCTACAATGAGCAGTTCTTC.

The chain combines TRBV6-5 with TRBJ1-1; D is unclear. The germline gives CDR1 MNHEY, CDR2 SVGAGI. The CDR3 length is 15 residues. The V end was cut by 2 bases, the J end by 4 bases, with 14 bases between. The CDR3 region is CASSYVGRRSTEAFF. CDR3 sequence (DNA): TGTGCCAGCAGTTACGTTGGTCGGAGGAGCACTGAAGCTTTCTTT.

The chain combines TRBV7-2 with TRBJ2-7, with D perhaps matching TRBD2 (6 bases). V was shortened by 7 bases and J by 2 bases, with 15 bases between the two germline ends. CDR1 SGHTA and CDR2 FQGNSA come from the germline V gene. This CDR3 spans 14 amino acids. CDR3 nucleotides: TGTGCCAGCAAAGTAGCGGAGATAACCTACGAGCAGTACTTC. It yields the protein CASKVAEITYEQYF.

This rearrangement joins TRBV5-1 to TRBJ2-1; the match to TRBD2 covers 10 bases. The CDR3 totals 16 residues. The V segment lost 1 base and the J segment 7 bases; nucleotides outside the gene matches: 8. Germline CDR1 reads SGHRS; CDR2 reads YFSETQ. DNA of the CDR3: TGCGCCAGCAGCTTGCAAGCTAGCGGGAGTGGGAATGAGCAGTTCTTC. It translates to CASSLQASGSGNEQFF.

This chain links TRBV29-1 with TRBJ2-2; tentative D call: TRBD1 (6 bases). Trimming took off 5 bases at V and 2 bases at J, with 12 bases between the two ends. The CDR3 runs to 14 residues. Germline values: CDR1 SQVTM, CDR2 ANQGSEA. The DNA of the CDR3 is TGCAGCGTTAGACAGGTCCCAAACACCGGGGAGCTGTTTTTT. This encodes CSVRQVPNTGELFF.

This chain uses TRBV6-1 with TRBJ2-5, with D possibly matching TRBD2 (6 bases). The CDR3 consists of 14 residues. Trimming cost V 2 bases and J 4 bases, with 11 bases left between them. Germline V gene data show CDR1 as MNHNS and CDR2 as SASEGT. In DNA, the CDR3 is TGTGCCAGCAGTGAAAGGAGGGCTCTAGAGACCCAGTACTTC. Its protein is CASSERRALETQYF.